These 21 T cell receptor beta chains were sequenced from one sample in a study of molecular identifiers for immune sequencing clone quantification. Via MiXCR, TCRdb re-called the PCR reads, giving one row per CDR3 protein. The profile shows around 480,000 distinct CDR3 sequences, about 25% of them singletons. Specimen: naive CD8+ T cells from blood, with Jurkat cell RNA spiked in. Subset of the sample: FACS-sorted CD8+CD4-CCR7+CD45RA+ naive T cells. The source is a human donor in good health. Some libraries in this study had Jurkat cell RNA spiked in.

This clonotype was counted a few times. The gene calls are TRBV11-3 and TRBJ2-4, with D tentatively TRBD2 (6 bases). The germline V gene encodes CDR1 SGHNT and CDR2 YENEEA. The CDR3 has 13 residues. Trimming stripped 5 bases from V and 3 bases from J, with 8 bases between. As DNA, the CDR3 is TGTGCCAGCAGCCGGGGGAACAAAAACATTCAGTACTTC. Translating it yields CASSRGNKNIQYF.

The table lists this clonotype with many counts. This chain uses TRBV28 with TRBJ1-1; 8 bases match TRBD1. The CDR3 has 16 residues. CDR1 and CDR2 (germline): MDHEN, SYDVKM. With 1 base clipped from V and 5 bases from J, the junction kept 9 bases outside the gene matches. CDR3 nucleotide sequence: TGTGCCAGCAGTTTATATCGGACAGGGCCAGGGACTGAAGCTTTCTTT. Protein: CASSLYRTGPGTEAFF.

As concerns this clonotype: A much larger clone differs by one base, so this may be a read error. V and J are TRBV6-5 and TRBJ2-7; the D gene is possibly TRBD2 (5 bases). Germline V CDR1 and CDR2: MNHEY, SVGAGI. This CDR3 is built from 15 residues. Trimming cost V 2 bases and J 2 bases, with 13 bases left between them. CDR3 bases: TGTGCCAGCAGTTACGGACGGGGAGTTACCTACGAGCAGTACTTC. It specifies CASSYGRGVTYEQYF.

The chain employs TRBV29-1 and TRBJ2-1; 8 bases align to TRBD2. This CDR3 has 14 amino acids. Germline V gene sequence: CDR1 SQVTM, CDR2 ANQGSEA. CDR3 sequence: CSAKAGVSYNEQFF. As DNA, the CDR3 is TGCAGTGCTAAAGCGGGAGTTTCCTACAATGAGCAGTTCTTC.

This clonotype was found a few times. At one of its ends the junction is not consistent with the germline gene, which may arise from a read error. V gene TRBV7-7 combines with J gene TRBJ2-5; 13 bases line up with TRBD2. Germline V CDR1 and CDR2: SSHAT, FNYEAQ (reference sequence). There are 17 residues in the CDR3. CDR3 protein: CASSLSALAGGAETQYF. The CDR3 coding sequence is TGTGCTAGCAGCTTATCAGCACTAGCGGGAGGGGCAGAGACCCAGTACTTC.

In the case of this clonotype: Since a much larger clone is just one base distant, this may be a read error. The V call is TRBV6-2 or TRBV6-3, the J call TRBJ1-1, with D uncertain. The V gene's germline CDR1 is MNHEY and CDR2 SVGEGT. CDR3 length: 11 amino acids. V lost 8 bases and J lost 4, with 8 bases in between. CDR3 residues: CASGRITEAFF. In DNA form, the CDR3 reads TGTGCCAGCGGGCGCATCACTGAAGCTTTCTTT.

This clonotype was observed many times. The chain links TRBV5-1 to TRBJ2-3, with D perhaps assigned TRBD1 or TRBD2 (5 bases each). CDR3 length: 15 amino acids. Per the germline V gene, CDR1 is SGHRS and CDR2 is YFSETQ. Trimming cost V 2 bases and J 5 bases, with 15 bases left between them. The CDR3 here is CASSFDGTPEDTQYF. The CDR3 DNA reads as TGCGCCAGCAGCTTCGACGGGACCCCTGAAGATACGCAGTATTTT.

This clonotype was counted ten times or more. The chain is built from TRBV5-5 and TRBJ1-1; no firm D call. The CDR3 has 14 residues. Germline V gene lookup returns CDR1 SGHKS and CDR2 YYEKEE (reference sequence). Between the trimmed V and J ends, which lost 4 bases and 5 bases, there was a span of 15 bases. The CDR3 here is CASSLNPDLTEAFF. As DNA, the CDR3 is TGTGCCAGCAGCCTAAACCCGGACCTGACTGAAGCTTTCTTT.

The J gene is TRBJ1-1, the V gene TRBV6-5, with D perhaps TRBD1 (6 bases). Germline V lookup: CDR1 MNHEY, CDR2 SVGAGI. Trimming shortened V by 5 bases and J by 0 bases, and 16 bases separated the two germline ends. The CDR3 totals 16 residues. The CDR3 DNA follows: TGTGCCAGCAGTGCTCAGGACAGTTTAATGAACACTGAAGCTTTCTTT. Amino acid sequence: CASSAQDSLMNTEAFF.

This clonotype has at least ten counts. The chain employs TRBV20-1 and TRBJ1-5, with D possibly being TRBD1 (5 bases). Germline assignment: CDR1 DFQATT and CDR2 SNEGSKA (reference sequence). V shed 5 bases and J shed 3 bases, with 17 bases lying between them. CDR3 length: 15 residues. The CDR3: CSAPETEENNQPQHF. The CDR3 nucleotides are TGCAGTGCTCCCGAGACAGAGGAAAACAATCAGCCCCAGCATTTT.

Regarding this clonotype: This may arise from a read error, as a much more abundant clone is one base away. The rearrangement joins TRBV7-9 to TRBJ2-3; D is unclear. V lost 2 bases, J lost 0 bases, and 12 bases lay in between. Germline V gives CDR1 SEHNR, CDR2 FQNEAQ (reference sequence). The CDR3 is 16 amino acids. This CDR3 is CASSLRLSPSTDTQYF. Here the CDR3 DNA reads TGTGCCAGCAGCTTAAGGTTATCCCCTAGCACAGATACGCAGTATTTT.

A note on this clonotype: A single base separates this from a much larger clone, so it may be a read error. The V and J genes are TRBV29-1 and TRBJ2-3; TRBD2 aligns across 13 bases. The germline CDR1 and CDR2 sequences are SQVTM and ANQGSEA. The CDR3 has 15 amino acids. The CDR3 reads CSVGLAGVELDTQCF. CDR3 DNA sequence: TGCAGCGTAGGACTAGCGGGAGTTGAGTTAGATACGCAGTGTTTT.

In this sample, this clonotype turned up a few times. V is TRBV10-3 and J is TRBJ1-3; 8 positions agree with TRBD1. This CDR3 contains 14 residues. After removal of 6 bases from V and 6 bases from J, the junction contained 7 bases not matched to a gene. Per germline, CDR1 ENHRY and CDR2 SYGVKD. The CDR3, as DNA: TGTGCCATCAGACACGAGCAGGGGGCAAACACCATATATTTT. It yields the protein CAIRHEQGANTIYF.

The sample holds a few counts of this clonotype. The V call is TRBV29-1, the J call TRBJ2-7; D is uncertain. The length of the CDR3 is 14 residues. Trimming left V 2 bases short and J 0 bases short, with 11 bases between. Germline lookup yields CDR1 SQVTM and CDR2 ANQGSEA. The DNA of the CDR3 is TGCAGCGTTGAAAAAGAGGAGAGCTCCTACGAGCAGTACTTC. Protein sequence: CSVEKEESSYEQYF.

A few counts support this clonotype. The CDR3 region has the DNA TGTGCCACCAGTGACCTGACTAGCGAGTACAATGAGCAGTTCTTC. This translates into CATSDLTSEYNEQFF. The chain is built from TRBV24-1 and TRBJ2-1; 8 positions agree with TRBD2. Germline values: CDR1 KGHDR, CDR2 SFDVKD. The CDR3 has 15 amino acids. After removal of 4 bases from V and 4 bases from J, the junction contained 5 bases not matched to a gene.

This clonotype was found once. This clone may be a read error of a much larger clone one base away. The chain carries TRBV4-2 and TRBJ2-7; no reliable D call. The J call may be mistaken, given a closer DNA end match to TRBJ2-1. This CDR3 comprises 17 residues. The germline gives CDR1 LGHNA, CDR2 YNFKEQ. The chain's CDR3 is CASSQDPETGRGVEQFF. The CDR3 DNA follows: TGTGCCAGCAGCCAAGATCCAGAGACGGGCCGAGGTGTCGAGCAGTTCTTC.

About this clonotype itself: The junction departs from the called germline gene at one end, perhaps through a read error. The chain links TRBV20-1 to TRBJ2-7; possible D gene TRBD2, 5 bases. The germline CDR1 and CDR2 sequences are DFQATT and SNEGSKA (reference sequence). The CDR3 has 14 residues. This chain's CDR3 is CSAKPRRGSEERYF. CDR3 coding DNA: TGCAGTGCTAAGCCCCGACGGGGATCGGAGGAGCGGTACTTC.

This clonotype was picked up one time. The chain carries TRBV14 and TRBJ2-3; TRBD2 agrees at 13 bases. V lost 7 bases and J lost 4; bases outside the gene matches: 8. In germline, CDR1 is SGHDN, CDR2 FVKESK. The CDR3 covers 16 residues. In DNA form, the CDR3 reads TGTGCCAGCAACGAACTAGCGGGAGGGCGATCAGATACGCAGTATTTT. This codes for CASNELAGGRSDTQYF.

Only a few counts were recorded for this clonotype. The J gene is TRBJ2-1, the V gene TRBV24-1, with D tentatively TRBD1 or TRBD2 (5 bases each). The V end lost 1 base, the J end lost 1 base, and 7 bases lay between the germline ends. The CDR3 has 15 residues. Germline CDR1 reads KGHDR; CDR2 reads SFDVKD. CDR3 loop: CATSDFGGSYNEQFF. The DNA of the CDR3 is TGTGCCACCAGTGATTTTGGGGGTTCCTACAATGAGCAGTTCTTC.

Remarks on this clonotype: The final CDR3 position lacks the conserved phenylalanine or tryptophan, pointing to a likely read error. The V and J genes are TRBV20-1 and TRBJ2-5; perhaps TRBD2 as D (6 bases). Germline values: CDR1 DFQATT, CDR2 SNEGSKA (reference sequence). Trimming shortened V by 0 bases and J by 4 bases, and 24 bases separated the two germline ends. The CDR3 length is 18 residues. The CDR3 DNA is TGCAGTGCTAGAGATTACGGCGGGGTCTCACCCAACGGAGAGACCCAGTACCTC. Residues: CSARDYGGVSPNGETQYL.

The table lists this clonotype with a few counts. The CDR3 loop is CASSQGLVRSMNTEAFF. The CDR3 region has the DNA TGCGCCAGCAGCCAAGGATTGGTCAGGTCGATGAACACTGAAGCTTTCTTT. The V gene is TRBV4-3, the J gene TRBJ1-1, with D hard to call. The CDR3 runs to 17 residues. V was shortened by 1 base and J by 0 bases, with 15 bases between the two germline ends. CDR1 and CDR2 from the germline V gene are LGHNA and YSLEER.